The text below deals with one T cell receptor beta chain. These data come from a study of blood T cell repertoires in COVID-19. At the level of the study: PBMCs, B-cell-depleted T cells, or T cells provided the cDNA or gDNA that made up the material.

The protocol was immunoSEQ multiplex PCR, while the TCRdb copy is restricted to in-frame clones and leaves out a portion. The repertoire holds about 130,000 clones, with approximately 70% as singletons. Unmatched junction bases numbered 5, after V lost 5 bases and J lost 0 bases. This CDR3 is built from 17 residues. The germline V gene encodes CDR1 SGHAT and CDR2 FQNNGV. The chain combines TRBV11-2 with TRBJ1-6; 9 bases agree with TRBD1. This clonotype was sampled from a woman in her 70s with acute or convalescent COVID-19. Sequencing was done on a sample of peripheral blood. Written as DNA, the CDR3 is TGTGCCAGCAGCGGCGGACAGGGGCACTCCTATAATTCACCCCTCCACTTT. This encodes CASSGGQGHSYNSPLHF. Full variable domain (remainder filled in from reference TRBV11-2 and TRBJ1-6): EAGVAQSPRYKIIEKRQSVAFWCNPISGHATLYWYQQILGQGPKLLIQFQNNGVVDDSQLPKDRFSAERLKGVDSTLKIQPAKLEDSAVYLCASSGGQGHSYNSPLHFGNGTRLTVT.